This T cell receptor beta chain was sequenced for a study of T cell responses to AZD1222 COVID-19 vaccine. Germline-derived CDR1 and CDR2 are SGHRS and YFSETQ. The CDR3 consists of 14 residues. Trimming removed 4 bases from V and 7 bases from J; junction bases left unmatched: 8. The repertoire was sequenced with immunoSEQ multiplex PCR; TCRdb's copy has only in-frame clones and lacks some. The sample lists about 180,000 clones, roughly 94% occurring once. Material: peripheral blood, obtained 28 days after the second AZD1222 dose. This sequence joins TRBV5-1 and TRBJ2-1; TRBD2 matches at 7 bases. This TCR was sampled from an adult who received the AZD1222 COVID-19 vaccine. The CDR3 here is CASSPVLAVNEQFF. CDR3 coding DNA: TGCGCCAGCAGCCCCGTCCTAGCGGTGAATGAGCAGTTCTTC.